Shown below are 21 T cell receptor beta chains from a single sample sequenced in a study of T cells of healthy individuals. In TCRdb, the 5' RACE reads were re-called with MiXCR into one record per CDR3 protein. The sample has about 96,000 distinct CDR3 sequences; about 16% are singletons. Source of these receptors: a human donor in good health.

The V and J genes are TRBV12-3 or TRBV12-4 and TRBJ2-2; 11 nucleotides align to TRBD2. CDR3 length: 18 amino acids. V lost 3 bases, J lost 4 bases, and 10 bases stayed unmatched. CDR3 nucleotide sequence: TGTGCCAGCAGTTTCTCCCTAGCGGGGGGCCGACGCACCGGGGAGCTGTTTTTT. It specifies CASSFSLAGGRRTGELFF.

There are a few counts of this clonotype. The chain couples TRBV28 to TRBJ2-1; 11 bases line up with TRBD1. Germline values: CDR1 MDHEN, CDR2 SYDVKM. J was trimmed by 9 bases and V by 3 bases; bases with no gene match: 4. The CDR3 length is 14 residues. The CDR3 nucleotides read TGTGCCAGCAGTTTCCGGGACAGGGGGGCTGAGCAGTTCTTC. Its translation: CASSFRDRGAEQFF. Complete variable domain (other parts from reference TRBV28 and TRBJ2-1): DVKVTQSSRYLVKRTGEKVFLECVQDMDHENMFWYRQDPGLGLRLIYFSYDVKMKEKGDIPEGYSVSREKKERFSLILESASTNQTSMYLCASSFRDRGAEQFFGPGTRLTVL.

At least ten counts were recorded for this clonotype. The chain employs TRBV24-1 and TRBJ2-1, with 10 bases that match TRBD2. The CDR3 spans 15 residues. From germline, CDR1 is KGHDR and CDR2 SFDVKD. Germline trimming cut 0 bases from V and 9 bases from J; bases unmatched to any gene: 4. The CDR3 region is CATSDLQAGGTEQFF. The CDR3 DNA follows: TGTGCCACCAGTGATTTGCAAGCGGGAGGGACTGAGCAGTTCTTC.

This clonotype was seen ten or more times. The rearrangement links TRBV29-1 to TRBJ2-3; 8 bases line up with TRBD2. The V gene end was trimmed by 6 bases and the J gene end by 2 bases; junction bases not matched to a gene: 10. The germline gives CDR1 SQVTM, CDR2 ANQGSEA. The CDR3 consists of 15 residues. The CDR3 DNA follows: TGCAGCGTCTTCATCGTCGGGAGGGCCACAGATACGCAGTATTTT. Its protein is CSVFIVGRATDTQYF.

This clonotype occurred a few times. The rearrangement uses TRBV15 and TRBJ2-7; 10 bases are a match to TRBD1. The CDR3 loop spans 14 amino acids. The germline gives CDR1 LNHNV, CDR2 YYDKDF (reference sequence). Unmatched junction bases numbered 3, after V lost 5 bases and J lost 2 bases. The CDR3 sequence: CATSPTGGPYEQYF. CDR3 in DNA: TGTGCCACCAGCCCGACAGGGGGCCCCTACGAGCAGTACTTC.

This clonotype was recorded a few times. The genes are TRBV7-6 and TRBJ2-5, with a tentative D call TRBD2 (6 bases). Germline-derived CDR1 and CDR2 are SGHVS and FNYEAQ. Deletions cut 5 bases from V and 2 bases from J, with 9 bases between. The CDR3 spans 13 residues. CDR3 sequence reads: CASSPGLQETQYF. In nucleotides, the CDR3 is TGTGCCAGCAGCCCGGGACTTCAAGAGACCCAGTACTTC.

This clonotype was seen more than once but under ten times. This chain uses TRBV6-2 or TRBV6-3 with TRBJ1-5; D might be TRBD1 (6 bases). The CDR3 length is 14 residues. Germline CDR1 MNHEY, CDR2 SVGEGT. Trimming left V 5 bases short and J 7 bases short, with 15 bases between. The CDR3 DNA reads TGTGCCAGCAGTGGGGGCGACGTAATACAGCCCCAGCATTTT. As protein: CASSGGDVIQPQHF.

Ten or more counts support this clonotype. The chain employs TRBV27 and TRBJ1-6, with D maybe TRBD1 (6 bases). V was shortened by 0 bases and J by 6 bases, with 15 bases between the two germline ends. The length of the CDR3 is 17 residues. Germline lookup yields CDR1 MNHEY and CDR2 SMNVEV (reference sequence). The DNA of the CDR3 is TGTGCCAGCAGTTTATCGCCCCTGGGACAATTTAATTCACCCCTCCACTTT. This encodes CASSLSPLGQFNSPLHF.

The V call is TRBV29-1, the J call TRBJ2-1; 7 positions agree with TRBD2. This CDR3 has 13 residues. Germline CDR1 reads SQVTM; CDR2 reads ANQGSEA. V lost 4 bases to trimming and J lost 9 bases; unmatched junction nucleotides: 9. CDR3 DNA: TGCAGCGTTGTGGTCAGCGGGAAGATTGAGCAGTTCTTC. This translates into CSVVVSGKIEQFF.

The chain couples TRBV7-2 to TRBJ1-5, with a possible D match to TRBD1 (6 bases). The CDR3 extends over 14 amino acids. Germline CDR1 reads SGHTA; CDR2 reads FQGNSA. V lost 0 bases and J 11 bases, leaving 14 bases between the germline ends. In DNA, the CDR3 is TGTGCCAGCAGCTTAGCGGTAGGGGGTGGTGCCCAGCATTTT. Translated, it gives CASSLAVGGGAQHF. Filled out from reference TRBV7-2 and TRBJ1-5, the complete variable domain reads GAGVSQSPSNKVTEKGKDVELRCDPISGHTALYWYRQSLGQGLEFLIYFQGNSAPDKSGLPSDRFSAERTGGSVSTLTIQRTQQEDSAVYLCASSLAVGGGAQHFGDGTRLSIL.

This clonotype was seen at least ten times. The rearrangement uses TRBV11-2 and TRBJ2-7; D unresolved. V was trimmed by 3 bases and J by 2 bases, leaving 2 bases between them. Looked up from germline, CDR1 is SGHAT and CDR2 is FQNNGV. This CDR3 is 11 amino acids long. CDR3 amino acids: CASSLPYEQYF. CDR3 coding DNA: TGTGCCAGCAGCTTGCCCTACGAGCAGTACTTC.

In its sample, this clonotype was seen once. CDR3: CASSQGRDRGYEQYF. The CDR3 region has the DNA TGTGCCAGCAGCCAAGGCCGGGACAGGGGCTACGAGCAGTACTTC. The chain uses TRBV14 and TRBJ2-7; TRBD1 aligns across 10 bases. The CDR3 has 15 residues. The junction had 3 bases not matched to a gene; V was cut back by 1 base and J by 3 bases. Germline CDR1 is SGHDN and CDR2 is FVKESK.

This clonotype was counted ten times or more. V is TRBV28 and J is TRBJ1-5, with D hard to call. Trimming took 9 bases from V and 2 from J, leaving 8 bases between them. This CDR3 has 12 amino acids. Per the germline V gene, CDR1 is MDHEN and CDR2 is SYDVKM. DNA for the CDR3: TGTGCCAGTCGATCTGGCAATCAGCCCCAGCATTTT. It translates to CASRSGNQPQHF.

This clonotype has more than one count but fewer than ten. The V call is TRBV14, the J call TRBJ2-1, with TRBD2 matching over 7 bases. The CDR3 spans 18 residues. From germline, CDR1 is SGHDN and CDR2 FVKESK. Germline trimming cut 1 base from V and 8 bases from J; bases unmatched to any gene: 17. CDR3 sequence: CASSQVGLGTDDRDEQFF. For the CDR3, the DNA is TGTGCCAGCAGCCAAGTAGGACTAGGCACCGACGACAGAGATGAGCAGTTCTTC. The variable domain in full, with the rest retrieved from reference TRBV14 and TRBJ2-1, is EAGVTQFPSHSVIEKGQTVTLRCDPISGHDNLYWYRRVMGKEIKFLLHFVKESKQDESGMPNNRFLAERTGGTYSTLKVQPAELEDSGVYFCASSQVGLGTDDRDEQFFGPGTRLTVL.

This chain connects TRBV6-5 to TRBJ2-7, with D possibly being TRBD2 (6 bases). Trimming cost V 4 bases and J 0 bases, with 13 bases left between them. The germline V gene encodes CDR1 MNHEY and CDR2 SVGAGI. The CDR3 has 15 amino acids. CDR3 DNA: TGTGCCAGCAGTTCGCCGACTAGGAGCTCCTACGAGCAGTACTTC. Translation: CASSSPTRSSYEQYF.

This clonotype has just one count. CDR3 protein: CASSPAGGYGYTF. CDR3 coding DNA: TGTGCCAGCAGCCCTGCTGGTGGCTATGGCTACACCTTC. The gene calls are TRBV7-9 and TRBJ1-2, with D unresolved. Germline lookup yields CDR1 SEHNR and CDR2 FQNEAQ (reference sequence). V lost 5 bases, J lost 4 bases, and 11 bases lay in between. The CDR3 totals 13 residues.

J is TRBJ2-1 and V is TRBV4-3, with 7 bases fitting TRBD2. CDR1 is LGHNA and CDR2 is YSLEER in the germline V gene. This CDR3 is built from 16 residues. V gave up 0 bases and J gave up 0 bases; unmatched junction bases: 2. The CDR3 spells CASSQEPGGSYNEQFF. The CDR3 DNA is TGCGCCAGCAGCCAAGAACCGGGAGGCTCCTACAATGAGCAGTTCTTC.

This clonotype was seen at least ten times. This chain connects TRBV6-6 to TRBJ1-3, with 8 bases matching TRBD1. CDR3 length equals 16 residues. Germline values: CDR1 MNHNY, CDR2 SVGAGI (reference sequence). The V gene end was trimmed by 4 bases and the J gene end by 2 bases; junction bases not matched to a gene: 7. CDR3: CASSSRTGRAGNTIYF. CDR3 sequence (DNA): TGTGCCAGCAGTTCGCGGACAGGGAGGGCTGGAAACACCATATATTTT.

There are a few counts of this clonotype. The chain recombines TRBV7-2 with TRBJ2-1; possibly TRBD2 for D (6 bases). CDR1 is SGHTA and CDR2 is FQGNSA in the germline V gene. V gave up 5 bases and J gave up 0 bases, with 17 bases separating them. This CDR3 contains 17 residues. The DNA of the CDR3 is TGTGCCAGCAGCGGAGGGGTGGCCCTTTCCTCCTACAATGAGCAGTTCTTC. The encoded protein is CASSGGVALSSYNEQFF.

This clonotype was recorded a few times. The chain combines TRBV28 with TRBJ2-5, with 9 bases fitting TRBD2. The CDR3 sequence is 13 residues long. With 6 bases clipped from V and 4 bases from J, the junction kept 3 bases outside the gene matches. From germline, CDR1 is MDHEN and CDR2 SYDVKM. In DNA, the CDR3 is TGTGCCAGCAGGGGCGGGGGGGTAGAGACCCAGTACTTC. Translation: CASRGGGVETQYF.

This clonotype came up many times. The chain combines TRBV19 with TRBJ1-2, with D possibly being TRBD1 (5 bases). Deletions cut 5 bases from V and 6 bases from J, with 16 bases between. This CDR3 comprises 14 residues. The germline V gene has CDR1 LNHDA and CDR2 SQIVND (reference sequence). This CDR3 reads CASSPPGRLNGYTF. The CDR3 DNA follows: TGTGCCAGTAGTCCGCCGGGGCGCCTCAATGGCTACACCTTC.